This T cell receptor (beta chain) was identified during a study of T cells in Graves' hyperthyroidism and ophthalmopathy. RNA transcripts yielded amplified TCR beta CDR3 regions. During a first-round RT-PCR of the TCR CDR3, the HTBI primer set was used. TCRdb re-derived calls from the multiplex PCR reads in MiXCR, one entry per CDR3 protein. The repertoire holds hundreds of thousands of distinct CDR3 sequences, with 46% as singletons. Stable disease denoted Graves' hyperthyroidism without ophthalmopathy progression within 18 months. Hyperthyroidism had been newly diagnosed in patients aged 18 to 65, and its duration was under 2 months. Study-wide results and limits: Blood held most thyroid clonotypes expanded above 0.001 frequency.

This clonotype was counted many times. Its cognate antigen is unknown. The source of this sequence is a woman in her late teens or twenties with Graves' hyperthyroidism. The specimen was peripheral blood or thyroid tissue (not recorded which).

The CDR3 reads CASSEAETQYF. The CDR3 DNA reads as TGTGCCAGCAGTGAAGCGGAGACCCAGTACTTC. V gene TRBV2 combines with J gene TRBJ2-5, with D unclear. The CDR3 totals 11 residues. Germline-derived CDR1 and CDR2 are SNHLY and FYNNEI. V was shortened by 0 bases and J by 5 bases, with 1 base between the two germline ends.